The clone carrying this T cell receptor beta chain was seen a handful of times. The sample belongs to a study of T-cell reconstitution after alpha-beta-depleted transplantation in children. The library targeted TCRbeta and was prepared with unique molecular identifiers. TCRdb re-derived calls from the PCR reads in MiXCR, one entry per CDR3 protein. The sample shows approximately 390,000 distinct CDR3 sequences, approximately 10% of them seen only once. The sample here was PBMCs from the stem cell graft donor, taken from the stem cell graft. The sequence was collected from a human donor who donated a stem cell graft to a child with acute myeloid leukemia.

This CDR3 is CAVGEVSTGELFF. CDR3 sequence (DNA): TGTGCCGTAGGGGAGGTGAGCACCGGGGAGCTGTTTTTT. The chain uses TRBV10-3 and TRBJ2-2; tentative D call: TRBD2 (6 bases). There are 13 residues in the CDR3. V dropped 11 bases and J dropped 4 bases, with 14 bases sitting between them. Germline CDR1 reads ENHRY; CDR2 reads SYGVKD.